This entry is about one T cell receptor beta chain. A much larger clone sits a single nucleotide away, making a read error possible. Making the bulk TCR libraries relied on previously described methods and listed TCR primers. Each CDR3 protein gets one entry after TCRdb re-called the PCR reads with MiXCR. The sample shows 490,000 or so distinct CDR3 sequences, approximately 25% of them seen only once. CDR3 length: 15 residues. Germline V gene data show CDR1 as MNHNY and CDR2 as SVGAGI (reference sequence). Isolation of naive CD8 T cells was achieved by sorting on a CD8+CD4-CCR7+CD45RA+ phenotype. This record belongs to a study of molecular identifiers for immune sequencing clone quantification.

The receptor comes from a human donor in good health. Some libraries in this study had Jurkat cell RNA spiked in. Sequences were obtained from naive CD8+ T cells from blood, with Jurkat cell RNA spiked in. Subset specified: FACS-sorted CD8+CD4-CCR7+CD45RA+ naive T cells. The chain combines TRBV6-6 with TRBJ2-7, with unresolved D. DNA of the CDR3: TGTGCCAGCAGTTACTCTCCGCAGGTCTCCTACGAGCTGTACTTC. Its translation: CASSYSPQVSYELYF.